Shown below are 17 T cell receptor beta chains from a single sample sequenced in a study of tumor and adjacent non-tumor tissue in lung cancer. This sample's RNA came from whole unsorted tissue. Three rounds of nested PCR, following a modified ARM-PCR protocol, produced the TCRbeta library. TCRdb re-called the multiplex PCR reads with MiXCR, one entry per CDR3 protein. The sample holds some 120,000 distinct CDR3 sequences; 66% are singletons and the top ten take around 13%. The source material was lung tumor tissue. The receptors here all came from a man aged 30-40 years with non-small cell lung cancer.

For this clonotype: A much larger clone lies one base from this, so it may be a read error. This chain uses TRBV4-1 with TRBJ2-1, with 9 positions matching TRBD2. Germline-derived CDR1 and CDR2 are MGHRA and YSYEKL. CDR3 size: 16 residues. The CDR3 sequence is CAISQDLGAGGREQFF. The CDR3 region has the DNA TGCGCCATCAGCCAAGATCTGGGAGCGGGAGGACGAGAGCAGTTCTTC.

This clonotype occurred once. One end of the junction is discordant with germline, which a read error may explain. The V call is TRBV20-1, the J call TRBJ2-3; TRBD2 matches 12 bases. The CDR3 has 17 amino acids. CDR1 and CDR2 (germline): DFQATT, SNEGSKA (reference sequence). CDR3 DNA: TGCAGTACTAGACTTCGGACTAGCGGGGCTGTTGCAGATACGCAGTATTTT. This codes for CSTRLRTSGAVADTQYF.

A note on this clonotype: One base away lies a much larger clone, so this may be a sequencing read error. The chain is built from TRBV29-1 and TRBJ2-7; 10 positions agree with TRBD2. CDR3 size: 14 residues. Germline loops: CDR1 SQVTM, CDR2 ANQGSEA. V dropped 5 bases and J dropped 3; count of bases not matched to a gene: 7. In DNA form, the CDR3 reads TGCAGCGTTCCAGCGGGGGGGTCCATCTACGAGCAGTACTTC. It specifies CSVPAGGSIYEQYF.

This clonotype was found a few times. This may stem from a read error, because a much larger clone lies one nucleotide away. The chain employs TRBV5-6 and TRBJ1-5, with 7 positions matching TRBD1. This CDR3 region has 14 residues. The V gene's germline CDR1 is SGHDT and CDR2 YYEEEE. V was clipped by 6 bases and J by 4 bases; unmatched bases: 7. The CDR3 DNA follows: TGTGCCAGCAACTGGACAGGAGATAATCAGCCCCAGCATTTT. It yields the protein CASNWTGDNQPQHF.

Concerning this clonotype itself: The CDR3 does not close with the conserved phenylalanine or tryptophan, likely indicating a read error. Because the CDR3's place on the DNA is in doubt, the DNA is left out and the CDR3 is given as listed by TCRdb. This chain joins TRBV20-1 and TRBJ1-1; the D call in the table, TRBD1, was not verified against the DNA. The CDR3 is 12 residues long, ends included. The V gene's germline CDR1 is DFQATT and CDR2 SNEGSKA (reference sequence). This CDR3 is CSVANPTEESFL.

Concerning this clonotype itself: A much larger clonotype is one base distant, so this may be a read error. The chain recombines TRBV20-1 with TRBJ1-2; no clear D. The CDR3 sequence is 12 residues long. Trimming cost V 5 bases and J 1 base, with 8 bases left between them. In germline, CDR1 is DFQATT, CDR2 SNEGSKA (reference sequence). CDR3 nucleotide sequence: TGCAGTGCTGCGATCCATAACTATGGCTACACCTTC. This gives the protein CSAAIHNYGYTF.

A note on this clonotype: This could be a read error, since a much larger clone is one nucleotide away. This is likely a read error, given that the CDR3 carries no conserved phenylalanine or tryptophan at its end. Here the CDR3 DNA reads TGTGCCAGCGGAAGGGACAGAACAGCAGATACGCAGTATTCT. This codes for CASGRDRTADTQYS. The chain employs TRBV11-2 and TRBJ2-3, with TRBD1 matching 7 bases. Trimming took 8 bases from V and 4 from J; bases not matched to a gene: 9. From germline, CDR1 is SGHAT and CDR2 FQNNGV. The CDR3 extends over 14 amino acids.

A remark on this clonotype: The germline gene is not matched at one end of the junction; a read error may be the cause. The gene calls are TRBV24-1 and TRBJ2-3; D is perhaps TRBD2 (5 bases). Germline CDR1 and CDR2: KGHDR and SFDVKD. The CDR3 runs 15 residues. CDR3 region: CATSDSGNMADTLYF. CDR3 DNA: TGTGCCACCAGTGATTCGGGGAATATGGCAGATACGCTGTATTTT.

Only a few counts were recorded for this clonotype. This chain connects TRBV7-2 to TRBJ1-3; TRBD1 matches 7 bases. The CDR3 length is 15 residues. Per germline, CDR1 SGHTA and CDR2 FQGNSA. J gave up 0 bases and V 5 bases, and 4 bases lay outside the gene matches. The CDR3 protein is CASSRRGSSGNTIYF. CDR3 nucleotide sequence: TGTGCCAGCAGCCGCAGGGGGAGCTCTGGAAACACCATATATTTT. Together with reference TRBV7-2 and TRBJ1-3, the CDR3 gives the full variable domain: GAGVSQSPSNKVTEKGKDVELRCDPISGHTALYWYRQSLGQGLEFLIYFQGNSAPDKSGLPSDRFSAERTGGSVSTLTIQRTQQEDSAVYLCASSRRGSSGNTIYFGEGSWLTVV.

Regarding this clonotype: A much larger clone is a single base away; this may be a read error. The chain couples TRBV12-3 or TRBV12-4 to TRBJ1-5, with 8 bases matching TRBD1. V was pared by 4 bases and J by 6 bases, with 8 bases of the junction left unmatched. This CDR3 has 15 residues. CDR3 sequence reads: CASSSDRGEGQPQHF. The CDR3 DNA reads TGTGCCAGCAGTTCCGACAGGGGAGAAGGTCAGCCCCAGCATTTT.

Regarding this clonotype: At one boundary the junction diverges from the germline segment, which might be a read error. The V call is TRBV5-6, the J call TRBJ2-5, with TRBD2 matching over 10 bases. The length of the CDR3 is 15 residues. Germline CDR1 is SGHDT and CDR2 is YYEEEE. For the CDR3, the DNA is TGTGCCAGCAACTTGCCTAGCGGGAGTTCTAAGACCCAGTACTTC. Translation: CASNLPSGSSKTQYF.

Only a few counts were recorded for this clonotype. The V call is TRBV20-1, the J call TRBJ1-5; D ambiguous. In germline, CDR1 is DFQATT, CDR2 SNEGSKA (reference sequence). V lost 0 bases, J lost 4 bases, and 19 bases lay in between. This CDR3 is built from 17 residues. CDR3 in amino acids: CSARDLSPKVMNQPQHF. The CDR3 bases are TGCAGTGCTAGAGATCTCTCCCCGAAAGTAATGAATCAGCCCCAGCATTTT.

As to this clonotype: It is likely a read error, because the conserved phenylalanine at the end of the CDR3 is missing. The DNA is omitted, as the CDR3 cannot be located on it reliably, and the CDR3 follows TCRdb's listing. V and J are TRBV20-1 and TRBJ1-3; the table calls TRBD1, which could not be checked here. The germline V gene has CDR1 DFQATT and CDR2 SNEGSKA (reference sequence). Inclusive of both ends, the CDR3 amounts to 14 amino acids. The CDR3: CSAQTGTSGNTTYC.

The V and J genes are TRBV6-6 and TRBJ1-5, with D uncertain. Trimming left V 6 bases short and J 4 bases short, with 13 bases between. Germline CDR1 is MNHNY and CDR2 is SVGAGI (reference sequence). The CDR3 is made up of 14 amino acids. CDR3 sequence: CASSPLTMNQPQHF. The CDR3 coding sequence is TGTGCCAGCAGCCCACTAACGATGAATCAGCCCCAGCATTTT.

On this clonotype itself: This clone may be a read error of a much larger clone one base away. The V gene is TRBV29-1, the J gene TRBJ2-3; TRBD2 might be the D (7 bases). Germline CDR1 SQVTM, CDR2 ANQGSEA. V was clipped by 7 bases and J by 10 bases, with 18 bases between them. This CDR3 is 12 amino acids long. For the CDR3, the DNA is TGCAGCGATGACCCGAGGGGGGGTGCGCAGTATTTT. It specifies CSDDPRGGAQYF.

Concerning this clonotype: A single base separates this from a much larger clone, so it may be a read error. V gene TRBV12-3 or TRBV12-4 combines with J gene TRBJ2-3; 9 bases fit TRBD1. The CDR3 length is 14 residues. This CDR3 reads CAISFLQGADTQYF. CDR3 DNA: TGTGCCATCAGTTTTTTACAGGGGGCTGATACGCAGTATTTT.

This clonotype was seen once. The chain joins TRBV13 to TRBJ1-3; no reliable D call. The CDR3 loop spans 15 amino acids. The germline V and J ends were trimmed by 5 bases and 2 bases, with 13 bases remaining between them. Germline loops: CDR1 PRHDT, CDR2 FYEKMQ (reference sequence). CDR3 nucleotides: TGTGCCAGCAGCGTCCTATGGAAGACTGGAAACACCATATATTTT. It translates to CASSVLWKTGNTIYF.